This TCR beta chain derives from a study of blood T cell repertoires in COVID-19. Enrolled through a virtual design, the participants were between roughly 18 and 90 years of age and came from some 26 US areas. The germline gives CDR1 SGHKS, CDR2 YYEKEE (reference sequence). V trimming: 4 bases; J trimming: 0 bases; junction bases outside the gene matches: 6. This CDR3 is 15 amino acids long. Per the original data handling: Cell counts per sample came from amplifying reference gene primers. Measured with immunoSEQ multiplex PCR; TCRdb has only the in-frame clones, and not every one. V, J and clone size are those of that table, while D and trimming were read from the DNA. The sample yields approximately 260,000 clones, 86% seen once.

This chain joins TRBV5-5 and TRBJ1-1; 7 positions match TRBD1. The sequence was collected from a woman in her thirties or forties with acute COVID-19. The sequenced sample was PBMCs or T cells enriched from blood (not recorded which). In DNA, the CDR3 is TGTGCCAGCAGCCCAGGAGGGGGCTTGAACACTGAAGCTTTCTTT. As protein: CASSPGGGLNTEAFF.